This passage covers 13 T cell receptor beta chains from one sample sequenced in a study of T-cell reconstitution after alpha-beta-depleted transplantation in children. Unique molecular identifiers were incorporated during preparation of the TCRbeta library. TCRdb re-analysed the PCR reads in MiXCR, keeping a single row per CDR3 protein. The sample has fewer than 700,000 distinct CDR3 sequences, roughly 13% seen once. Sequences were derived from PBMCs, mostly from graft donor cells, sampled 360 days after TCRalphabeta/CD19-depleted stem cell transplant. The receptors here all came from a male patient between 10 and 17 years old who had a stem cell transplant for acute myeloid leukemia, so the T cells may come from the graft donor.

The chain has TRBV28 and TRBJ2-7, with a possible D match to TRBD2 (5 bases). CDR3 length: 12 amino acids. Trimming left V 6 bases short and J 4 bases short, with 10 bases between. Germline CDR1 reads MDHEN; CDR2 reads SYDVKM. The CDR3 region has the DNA TGTGCCAGCAGACACGGGGTTTACGAGCAGTACTTC. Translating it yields CASRHGVYEQYF.

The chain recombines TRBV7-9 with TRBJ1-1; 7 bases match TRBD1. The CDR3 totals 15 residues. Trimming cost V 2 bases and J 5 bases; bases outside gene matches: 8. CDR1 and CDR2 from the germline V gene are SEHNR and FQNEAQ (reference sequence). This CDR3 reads CASSLWEGAQTEAFF. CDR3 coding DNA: TGTGCCAGCAGCTTATGGGAGGGGGCGCAAACTGAAGCTTTCTTT.

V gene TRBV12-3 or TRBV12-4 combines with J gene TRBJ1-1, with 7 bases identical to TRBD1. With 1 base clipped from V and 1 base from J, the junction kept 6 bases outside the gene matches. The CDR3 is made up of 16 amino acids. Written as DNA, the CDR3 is TGTGCCAGCAGTTTAGTGGCAGGGGGACCGAACACTGAAGCTTTCTTT. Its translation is CASSLVAGGPNTEAFF.

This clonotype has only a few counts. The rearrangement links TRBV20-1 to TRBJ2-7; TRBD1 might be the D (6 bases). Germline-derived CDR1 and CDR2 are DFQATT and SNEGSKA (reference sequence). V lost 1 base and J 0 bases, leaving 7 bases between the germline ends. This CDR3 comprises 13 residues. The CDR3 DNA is TGCAGTGCTAGAGGGACAGTCTCCTACGAGCAGTACTTC. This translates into CSARGTVSYEQYF.

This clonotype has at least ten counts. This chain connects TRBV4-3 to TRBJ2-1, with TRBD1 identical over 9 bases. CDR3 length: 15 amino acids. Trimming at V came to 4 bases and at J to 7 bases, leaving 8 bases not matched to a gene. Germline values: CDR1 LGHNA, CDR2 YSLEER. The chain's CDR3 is CASSRDGTGMNEQFF. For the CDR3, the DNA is TGCGCCAGCAGCCGAGACGGGACAGGGATGAATGAGCAGTTCTTC.

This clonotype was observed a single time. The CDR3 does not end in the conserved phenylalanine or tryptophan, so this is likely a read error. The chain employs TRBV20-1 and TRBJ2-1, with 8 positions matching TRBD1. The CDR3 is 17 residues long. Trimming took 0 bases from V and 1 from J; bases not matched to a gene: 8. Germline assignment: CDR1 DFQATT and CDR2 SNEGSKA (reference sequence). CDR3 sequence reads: CSARDDRGRVSYNEQFY. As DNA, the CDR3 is TGCAGTGCTAGAGATGACAGGGGCAGGGTGTCCTACAATGAGCAGTTCTAC.

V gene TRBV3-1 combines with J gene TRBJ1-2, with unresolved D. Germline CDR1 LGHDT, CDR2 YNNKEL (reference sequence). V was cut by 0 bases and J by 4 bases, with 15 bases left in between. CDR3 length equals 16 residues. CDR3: CASSQDVRAPIYGYTF. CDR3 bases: TGTGCCAGCAGCCAAGATGTGAGGGCGCCTATCTATGGCTACACCTTC.

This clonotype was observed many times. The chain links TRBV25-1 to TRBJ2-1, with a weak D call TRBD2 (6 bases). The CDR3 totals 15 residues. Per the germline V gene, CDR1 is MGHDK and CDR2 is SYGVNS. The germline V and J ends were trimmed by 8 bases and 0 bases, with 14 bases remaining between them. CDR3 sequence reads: CASRESGSSYNEQFF. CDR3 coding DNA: TGTGCCAGCCGCGAGTCCGGGAGCTCCTACAATGAGCAGTTCTTC.

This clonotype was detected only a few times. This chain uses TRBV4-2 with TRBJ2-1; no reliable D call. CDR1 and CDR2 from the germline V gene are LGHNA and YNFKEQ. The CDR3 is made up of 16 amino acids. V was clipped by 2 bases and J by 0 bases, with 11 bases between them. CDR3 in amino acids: CASSQTNGYSYNEQFF. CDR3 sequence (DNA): TGTGCCAGCAGCCAAACGAACGGATACTCCTACAATGAGCAGTTCTTC.

The CDR3 protein is CASTMTDNYGYTF. CDR3 sequence (DNA): TGTGCCTCTACGATGACGGATAACTATGGCTACACCTTC. The chain couples TRBV30 to TRBJ1-2; D is ambiguous. The length of the CDR3 is 13 residues. Trimming shortened V by 7 bases and J by 1 base, and 13 bases separated the two germline ends. Looked up from germline, CDR1 is GTSNPN and CDR2 is SVGIG (reference sequence).

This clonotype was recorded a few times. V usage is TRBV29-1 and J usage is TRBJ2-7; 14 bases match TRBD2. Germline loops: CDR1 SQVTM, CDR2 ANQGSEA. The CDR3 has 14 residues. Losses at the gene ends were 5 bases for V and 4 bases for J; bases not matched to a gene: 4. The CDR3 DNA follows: TGCAGCGTTATACGACTAGCGGGAGGGTACGAGCAGTACTTC. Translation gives CSVIRLAGGYEQYF.

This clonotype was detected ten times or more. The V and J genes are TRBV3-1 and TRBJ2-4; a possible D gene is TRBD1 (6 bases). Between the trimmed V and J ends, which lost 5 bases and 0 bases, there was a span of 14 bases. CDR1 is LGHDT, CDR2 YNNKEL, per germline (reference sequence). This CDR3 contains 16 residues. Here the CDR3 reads CASSAHRAIAKNIQYF. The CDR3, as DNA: TGTGCCAGCAGCGCGCACAGGGCAATAGCCAAAAACATTCAGTACTTC.

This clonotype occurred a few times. The CDR3 DNA reads as TGTGCCATCAGTGAGTCAGGTCCTTACACCGGGGAGCTGTTTTTT. Amino acid sequence: CAISESGPYTGELFF. V and J are TRBV10-3 and TRBJ2-2; D is uncertain. The CDR3 has 15 residues. Germline CDR1 reads ENHRY; CDR2 reads SYGVKD. Between the trimmed V and J ends, which lost 0 bases and 3 bases, there was a span of 8 bases.